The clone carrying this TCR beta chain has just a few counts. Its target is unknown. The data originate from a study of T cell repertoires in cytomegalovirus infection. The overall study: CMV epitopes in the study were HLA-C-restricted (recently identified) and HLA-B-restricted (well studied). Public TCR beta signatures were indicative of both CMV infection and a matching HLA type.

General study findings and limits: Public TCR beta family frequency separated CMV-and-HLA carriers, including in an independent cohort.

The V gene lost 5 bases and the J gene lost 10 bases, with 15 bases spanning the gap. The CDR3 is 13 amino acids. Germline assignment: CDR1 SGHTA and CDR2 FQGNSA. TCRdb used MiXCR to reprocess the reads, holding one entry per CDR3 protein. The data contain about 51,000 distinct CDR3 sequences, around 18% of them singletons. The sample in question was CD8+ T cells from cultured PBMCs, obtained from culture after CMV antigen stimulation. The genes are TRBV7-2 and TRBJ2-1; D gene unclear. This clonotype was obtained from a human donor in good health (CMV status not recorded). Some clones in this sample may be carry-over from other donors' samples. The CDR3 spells CASSLYPSSEQFF. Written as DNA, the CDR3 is TGTGCCAGCAGCCTCTATCCAAGTTCGGAGCAGTTCTTC.